The clone carrying this TCR beta chain showed up just a few times. Its target is unknown. This specimen belongs to a study of response to subunit inactivated influenza vaccine. TCRdb ran MiXCR on the RT-PCR reads and lists one entry per CDR3 protein. This sample carries roughly 790,000 distinct CDR3 sequences, roughly 20% of them seen once, and the ten largest clones take about 9.4%. Trimming pared 1 base from V and 0 bases from J, leaving 10 bases between. Germline V CDR1 and CDR2: DFQATT, SNEGSKA (reference sequence). The CDR3 extends over 15 amino acids. Broader study findings: Authors suggested each seasonal flu vaccination may recruit only limited numbers of new T cells.

Material: PBMCs from blood, obtained 4 to 6 days after vaccination. This clonotype was obtained from a man aged 45-65 years who received an inactivated influenza vaccine. V and J are TRBV20-1 and TRBJ1-5; perhaps TRBD1 as D (5 bases). The CDR3 DNA is TGCAGTGCTAGAGTTTCCGGGGGTAGCAATCAGCCCCAGCATTTT. It specifies CSARVSGGSNQPQHF.